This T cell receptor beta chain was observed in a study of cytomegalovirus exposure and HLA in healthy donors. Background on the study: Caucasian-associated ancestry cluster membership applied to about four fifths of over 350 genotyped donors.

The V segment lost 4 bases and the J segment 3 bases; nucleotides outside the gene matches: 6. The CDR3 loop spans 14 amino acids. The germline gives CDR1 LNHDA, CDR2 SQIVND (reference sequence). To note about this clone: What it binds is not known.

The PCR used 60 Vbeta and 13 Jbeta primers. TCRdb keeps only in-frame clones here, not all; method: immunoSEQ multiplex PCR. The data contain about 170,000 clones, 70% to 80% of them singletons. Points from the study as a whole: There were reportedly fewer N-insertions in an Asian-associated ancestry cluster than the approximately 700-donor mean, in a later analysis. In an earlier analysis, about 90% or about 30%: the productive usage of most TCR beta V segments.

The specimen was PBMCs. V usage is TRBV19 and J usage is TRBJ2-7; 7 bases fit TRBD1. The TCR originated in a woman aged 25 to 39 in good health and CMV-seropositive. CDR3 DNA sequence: TGTGCCAGTAGTACACAGGGGAGTCTCTACGAGCAGTACTTC. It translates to CASSTQGSLYEQYF.